This T cell receptor beta chain is from a study of blood T cell repertoires in COVID-19. In the original analysis: Quantification of nucleated cells was approximated via reference gene primer amplification. Sequenced by immunoSEQ multiplex PCR; TCRdb stores in-frame clones only, minus some. D and trimming were read from the DNA, whereas the V and J calls and clone size are those reported in that table. The top ten hold around 3.4% of the sample, which has 75,000 or so clones, 65% to 85% seen once. V was trimmed by 3 bases and J by 5 bases, leaving 21 bases between them. CDR1 SGHRS and CDR2 YFSETQ come from the germline V gene. The CDR3 loop spans 16 amino acids.

Source material: peripheral blood. This chain joins TRBV5-1 and TRBJ2-7; weak D call: TRBD2 (5 bases). This TCR was recovered from a man aged 50-59 years with acute or convalescent COVID-19. CDR3 DNA sequence: TGCGCCAGCAGCTCTTCGGGAAGCGTAAGCTCGAACGAGCAGTACTTC. Encoded protein: CASSSSGSVSSNEQYF.